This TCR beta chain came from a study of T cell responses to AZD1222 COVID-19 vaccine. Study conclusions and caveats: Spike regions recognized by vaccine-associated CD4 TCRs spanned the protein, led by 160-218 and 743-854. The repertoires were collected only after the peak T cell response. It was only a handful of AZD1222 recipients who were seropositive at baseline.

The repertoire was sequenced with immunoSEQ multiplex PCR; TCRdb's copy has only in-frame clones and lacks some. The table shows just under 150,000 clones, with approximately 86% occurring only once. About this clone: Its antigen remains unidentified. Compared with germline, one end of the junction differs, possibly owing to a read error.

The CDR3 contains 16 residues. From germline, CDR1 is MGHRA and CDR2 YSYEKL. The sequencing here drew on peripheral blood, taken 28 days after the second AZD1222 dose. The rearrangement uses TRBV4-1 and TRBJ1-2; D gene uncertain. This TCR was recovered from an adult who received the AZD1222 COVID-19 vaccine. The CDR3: CASSHDSFSANYGYTF. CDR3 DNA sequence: TGCGCCAGCAGCCATGATTCCTTTTCCGCTAACTATGGCTACACTTTC.